This T cell receptor beta chain stems from a study of cytomegalovirus exposure and HLA in healthy donors (dated by TCRdb to about 2017). Regarding the complete study: According to an earlier analysis of a few hundred of the donors, about 179 million T cells yielded roughly 110 million unique TCR beta sequences and about 300 Gb of sequence data. Approximately 300 gigabases of sequencing data and some 85 million unique TCR sequences were included in an early release covering 550 to 800 HLA-typed donors. The genetic ancestry cluster associated with self-reported Caucasian donors included 81% of the roughly 380 genotyped donors. The study aimed to test whether signatures of past pathogen exposure could be identified by cataloging public T cell receptors. The study profiled the T cell repertoires of hundreds of subjects by immunosequencing and related them to cytomegalovirus serostatus. Besides the first cohort of 666 subjects, a separate validation cohort made up of 120 or so different subjects was used. To predict cytomegalovirus infection status, the study combined high-throughput TCR immunosequencing, statistical association of individual TCRs with disease status, and machine learning. A later analysis re-examined previously published TCR beta repertoires from several hundred donors and added high-resolution HLA genotyping to investigate patterns of TCR occurrence. The later analysis used no new phenotypic data to find candidate immune exposures, relying instead on TCR beta sequences and their occurrence across donors. An earlier analysis of roughly 580 of the donors used high-throughput TCR beta sequencing to judge whether each TCR beta V gene segment behaved as functional or pseudogenic. Alongside the repertoire data, information on donor age, sex, ethnicity and CMV serostatus was compiled. In a later genetic analysis, genome-wide SNP genotypes for about 65% of the 666 donors were used, and that subset was treated as a discovery cohort. Every repertoire in the discovery cohort had been generated on one and the same sequencing platform. Both class I and class II loci were covered by HLA typing, at four-digit resolution. The number of typed donors differed by locus: about 620-630 for A, B, C, DRB1 and DQB1; roughly 510 for DQA1; 606 for DPA1; and around 470 for DPB1. Roughly 5 DR-DQ haplotypes were handled as single units for association and clustering, since linkage in the cohort was strong. Across about 380 genotyped donors of the cohort, an average of roughly 250,000 unique TCR beta nucleotide sequences per donor were sequenced, and roughly a sixth of those sequences were non-productive.

The library was produced with the immunoSEQ multiplex PCR assay. For the multiplex PCR, a mixture combining 60 forward primers for TCR Vbeta segments and 13 reverse primers for TCR Jbeta segments was used. Amplification of the CDR3 region of rearranged TCR beta genes was performed with a multiplex PCR assay on genomic DNA. The Illumina HiSeq System was used to sequence the amplified TCR beta libraries as 87-base-pair reads. As for the authors' bioinformatics: A later analysis counted approximately 76 million unique TCR beta chains across the 550 to 700 repertoires, and roughly 10 million of these chains were shared by at least two donors. Raw reads were error-corrected and collapsed into unique sequences by a nearest-neighbor algorithm in which closely related sequences were merged to remove PCR and sequencing errors. CDR3 sequences were aligned to IMGT reference sequences to assign V, D and J gene segments. For a sequence to be retained, at least a six-nucleotide match to both a V gene segment and a J gene segment was required. Rearrangements were called productive when the CDR3 lacked stop codons and stayed in frame with V and J; all others were non-productive. CDR3 was defined according to IMGT convention as the region running from the second conserved V-encoded cysteine to the conserved J-encoded phenylalanine. In an earlier analysis of around 540 of the donors, sequences lacking an unambiguous match to a single V gene segment were excluded. An earlier analysis of 587 of the donors classified V segments as functional when productive rearrangements were above 56.7% and as segregating when the standard deviation between donors was above 5%. A statistical classification framework was built to diagnose cytomegalovirus status from the catalog of TCR beta chain sequences. A later analysis assigned V and J genes by comparing TCR nucleotide sequences with IMGT/GENE-DB human TR gene sequences. In a later analysis, CDR3 sequences and most-parsimonious VDJ recombination scenarios were assigned using the TCRdist pipeline. In a later analysis, each TCR beta chain was defined by its CDR3 amino acid sequence together with its V-gene family, and reads lacking a unique V-gene family were excluded. A later analysis removed several hundred highly shared, low-generation-probability nucleotide sequences to deal with suspected cross-contamination and a sequencing artifact. In a later analysis, a clonal expansion index was calculated for each public chain from normalized within-repertoire ranks of inferred template counts. In a later analysis, generation probabilities were computed using a VDJ recombination model fitted to out-of-frame rearrangements, and the results were checked against IGoR. A later analysis scored TCR-TCR, TCR-HLA and TCR-CMV co-occurrence with hypergeometric tests, applying a repertoire-size bias correction to TCR pairs. In a later analysis, false discovery rates were estimated by permuting HLA or CMV assignments 20 times. In a later analysis, co-occurring TCRs were grouped with DBSCAN, and TCRdist sequence similarity was added when clustering was performed within HLA-allele-positive subsets. Repertoires with fewer than 30,000 or more than 120,000 public chains, plus five repertoires with anomalous nucleotide sharing, were excluded from co-occurrence clustering. TCRdb took over this immuneACCESS table, retaining in-frame rearrangements with V and J assigned. Such tables are incomplete; in checked studies, under half of the missing clones stem from an unresolved V gene, and the remainder is unexplained. D and trimming come from the DNA, and the V and J calls and clone size come from that table. Present in this sample are 150,000 to 200,000 clones, around 83% of which were seen just once. The ten largest clonotypes hold over 1.5% of the sample.

The investigation overall reported the following: The earlier analysis of fewer than 750 of the donors excluded some 16 rarely observed V segments, including chromosome 9 orphons, because counts were too low. A later analysis associated 15,000 to 20,000 TCR beta sequences with specific HLA alleles at a false discovery rate of 0.05. The presence/absence analyses assumed that sequencing depth was roughly uniform across donors, and that assumption may not be true. Cytomegalovirus status was reported to be diagnosed by the classifier with high specificity and sensitivity in both the original and validation cohorts. The only immune exposure information available for the cohort was CMV serostatus. Across donors, most TCR sequences were observed very rarely, whereas some public TCRs were present in many individuals. According to the authors, the approach could potentially be generalized to other disease states and immunological phenotypes. A further reported finding was that TCR beta sequences accurately predicted the HLA-A and HLA-B alleles for most subjects in the first cohort. Several of the top co-occurrence clusters appeared to be linked to parvovirus B19, influenza, CMV and Epstein-Barr virus, according to a later analysis. V-gene and J-gene trimming of TCR beta chains was associated with a missense DCLRE1C variant in a later genetic analysis, and the association was replicated in an independent cohort. In an earlier analysis of some 500 of the donors, most TCR beta V segments appeared in productive rearrangements about 87% or about 30% of the time, broadly matching IMGT annotations. Three of the identified cytomegalovirus-associated TCR beta chains were confirmed in vitro to be specific for cytomegalovirus antigens. The sequencing pipeline was judged likely to have produced a cluster of highly shared sequence variants as a technical artifact. The study gave a list of 150 to 200 TCR beta chains associated with cytomegalovirus. Correlated functional status among segregating V segments might reflect linkage disequilibrium, but an unknown experimental factor could not be ruled out. Compared with the 666-donor mean, donors in an Asian-associated ancestry cluster had fewer N-insertions in productive TCRs, according to a later genetic analysis. In a later analysis, HLA-associated TCR beta chains were found to be more clonally expanded and to have lower generation probabilities than equally common non-associated chains. According to a later analysis, most CMV-associated TCR beta chains appeared to be HLA-restricted, and the HLA associations seemed to be driven largely by CMV exposure. The 87-base-pair reads could not distinguish some IMGT-functional V segments, including TRBV6-2 and TRBV6-3, so those segments were excluded. In this cohort, only TCR beta chains were sequenced, and detectable features were limited by the absence of alpha or paired-chain data. A later analysis found that TCR association rates varied across HLA loci, with DRB1 alleles showing the most associated TCRs and HLA-C alleles the fewest. Assigning TCR associations to individual alleles was difficult when HLA alleles, especially DR and DQ, strongly co-occurred. HLA typing was unavailable for some donors at each locus, so association tests used only the typed subset.

For this clone: The clone's antigen remains unknown. Base qualities are not provided; no much larger clone lies one nucleotide away.

The cohort consisted of 650 to 850 healthy bone marrow donors. At the time of sampling, every cohort member was nominally healthy, though immune exposures that went unrecorded were likely present. The donor tested CMV seronegative and was one of the 352 seronegative cohort members. A peripheral blood sample was collected from each donor, and TCR beta sequencing was performed on peripheral blood mononuclear cells. The Qiagen DNeasy Blood Extraction Kit was used to extract genomic DNA from the blood cell samples. The germline V gene supplies CDR1 SNHLY and CDR2 FYNNEI. The junction shows trimming of 6 bases on V and 5 bases on J, and the gene matches do not reach 6 bases of it. The CDR3 holds 13 amino acids from the cysteine to the phenylalanine. This entry keeps only the CDR3 DNA: 39 bases, framed from base 1.

The sequenced sample consisted of PBMCs. In this chain, TRBV2 is recombined with TRBJ2-7; the central 8 bases match TRBD1. This receptor was taken from a man aged 45-65 years in good health and CMV-seronegative. The CDR3 reads as follows: CASSLRTGHEQYF. The DNA reads TGTGCCAGCAGCTTGCGGACAGGGCACGAGCAGTACTTC.